This T cell receptor beta chain came from a study of T cell repertoires in cytomegalovirus infection. Points from the study as a whole: Ex vivo responses were dominated by HLA-C-restricted CMV-specific TCR beta clonotypes.

TCRdb passed the reads through MiXCR, listing each CDR3 protein once. The sample has around 250,000 distinct CDR3 sequences, approximately 15% seen once. Per germline, CDR1 SGHRS and CDR2 YFSETQ. Losses at the gene ends were 0 bases for V and 2 bases for J; bases not matched to a gene: 14. CDR3 length: 18 residues. This clonotype was counted between two and nine times. The antigen remains undetermined. This TCR was sampled from a human donor in good health (CMV status not recorded). Some clones in this sample may be carry-over from other donors' samples. V and J are TRBV5-1 and TRBJ2-7; 7 bases match TRBD2. Specimen: CD8+ T cells from PBMCs. The CDR3 loop is CASSLAPGGRTKAYEQYF. CDR3 bases: TGCGCCAGCAGCTTGGCCCCCGGGGGGAGGACGAAAGCCTACGAGCAGTACTTC.